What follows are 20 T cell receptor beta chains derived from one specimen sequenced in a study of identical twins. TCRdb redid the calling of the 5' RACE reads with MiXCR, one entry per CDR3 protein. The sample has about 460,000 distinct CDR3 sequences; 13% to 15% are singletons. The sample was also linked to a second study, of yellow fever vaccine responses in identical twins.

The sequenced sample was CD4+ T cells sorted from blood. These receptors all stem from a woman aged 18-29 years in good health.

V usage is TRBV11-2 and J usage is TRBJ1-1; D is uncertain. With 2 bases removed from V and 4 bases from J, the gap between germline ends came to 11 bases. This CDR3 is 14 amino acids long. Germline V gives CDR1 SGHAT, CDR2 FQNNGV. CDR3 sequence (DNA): TGTGCCAGCAGCTTATCTGGATGGGGCACTGAAGCTTTCTTT. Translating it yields CASSLSGWGTEAFF. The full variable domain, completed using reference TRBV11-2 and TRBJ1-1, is EAGVAQSPRYKIIEKRQSVAFWCNPISGHATLYWYQQILGQGPKLLIQFQNNGVVDDSQLPKDRFSAERLKGVDSTLKIQPAKLEDSAVYLCASSLSGWGTEAFFGQGTRLTVV.

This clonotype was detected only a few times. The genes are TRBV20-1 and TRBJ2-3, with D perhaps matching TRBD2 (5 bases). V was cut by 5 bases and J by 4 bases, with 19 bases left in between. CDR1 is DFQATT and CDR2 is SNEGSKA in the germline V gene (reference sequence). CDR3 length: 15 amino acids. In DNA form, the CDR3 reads TGCAGTGCTGACCCTGGCGGGTTTCTCGCAGATACGCAGTATTTT. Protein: CSADPGGFLADTQYF.

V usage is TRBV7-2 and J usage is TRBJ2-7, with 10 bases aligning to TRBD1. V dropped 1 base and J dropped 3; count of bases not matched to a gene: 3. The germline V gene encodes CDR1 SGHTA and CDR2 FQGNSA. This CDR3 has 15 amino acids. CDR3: CASSLDGTGVYEQYF. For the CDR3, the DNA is TGTGCCAGCAGCTTAGATGGGACAGGGGTCTACGAGCAGTACTTC.

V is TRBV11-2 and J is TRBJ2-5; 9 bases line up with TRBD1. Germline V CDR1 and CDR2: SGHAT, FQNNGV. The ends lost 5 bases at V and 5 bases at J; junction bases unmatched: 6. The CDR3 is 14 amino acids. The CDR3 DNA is TGTGCCAGCAGCCCTACAGGGGGCTGGGAGACCCAGTACTTC. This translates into CASSPTGGWETQYF. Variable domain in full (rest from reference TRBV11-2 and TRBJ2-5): EAGVAQSPRYKIIEKRQSVAFWCNPISGHATLYWYQQILGQGPKLLIQFQNNGVVDDSQLPKDRFSAERLKGVDSTLKIQPAKLEDSAVYLCASSPTGGWETQYFGPGTRLLVL.

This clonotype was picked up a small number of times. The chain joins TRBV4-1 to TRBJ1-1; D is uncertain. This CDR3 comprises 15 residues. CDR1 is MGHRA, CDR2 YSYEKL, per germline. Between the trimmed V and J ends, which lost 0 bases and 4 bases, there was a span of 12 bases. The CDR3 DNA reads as TGCGCCAGCAGCCAAGATGGGGTTTCGAGCACTGAAGCTTTCTTT. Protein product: CASSQDGVSSTEAFF.

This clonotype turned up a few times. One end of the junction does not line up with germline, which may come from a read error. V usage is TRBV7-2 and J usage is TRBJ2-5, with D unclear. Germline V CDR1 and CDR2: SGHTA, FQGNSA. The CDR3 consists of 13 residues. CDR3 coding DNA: TGTGCCAGTTCGGACGGACGACAAGGGACCCAGTACTTC. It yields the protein CASSDGRQGTQYF.

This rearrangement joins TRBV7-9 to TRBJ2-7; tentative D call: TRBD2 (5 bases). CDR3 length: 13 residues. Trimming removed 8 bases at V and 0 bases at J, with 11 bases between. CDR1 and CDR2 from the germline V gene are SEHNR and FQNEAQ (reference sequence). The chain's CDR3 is CASGGGPSYEQYF. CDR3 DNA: TGTGCCAGCGGCGGCGGGCCCTCCTACGAGCAGTACTTC.

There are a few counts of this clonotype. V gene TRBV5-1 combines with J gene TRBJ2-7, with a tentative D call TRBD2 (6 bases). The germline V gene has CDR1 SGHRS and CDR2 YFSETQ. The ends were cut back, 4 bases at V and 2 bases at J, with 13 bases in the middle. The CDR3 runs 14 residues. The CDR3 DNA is TGCGCCAGCAGCACGGAGGCGGGGACCTACGAGCAGTACTTC. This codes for CASSTEAGTYEQYF.

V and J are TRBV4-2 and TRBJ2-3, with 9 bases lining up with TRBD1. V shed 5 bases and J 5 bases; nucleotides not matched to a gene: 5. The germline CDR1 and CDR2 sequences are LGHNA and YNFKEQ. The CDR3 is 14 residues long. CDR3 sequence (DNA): TGTGCCAGCAGCATCCGACAGGGGGAAGATACGCAGTATTTT. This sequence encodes CASSIRQGEDTQYF.

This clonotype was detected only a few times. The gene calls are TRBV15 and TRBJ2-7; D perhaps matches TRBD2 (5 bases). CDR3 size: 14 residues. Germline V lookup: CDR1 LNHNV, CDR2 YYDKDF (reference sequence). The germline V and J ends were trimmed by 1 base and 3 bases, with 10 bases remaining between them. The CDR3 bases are TGTGCCACCAGCAGAGTTCTAGCCGACTACGAGCAGTACTTC. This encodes CATSRVLADYEQYF.

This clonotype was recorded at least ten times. This CDR3 is CSARDRVFSNEQFF. The CDR3 DNA sequence: TGCAGTGCTAGAGATCGAGTTTTCAGCAATGAGCAGTTCTTC. The gene calls are TRBV20-1 and TRBJ2-1; no definite D call. The CDR3 is 14 residues long. The germline V and J ends were trimmed by 0 bases and 6 bases, with 12 bases remaining between them. Germline CDR1 reads DFQATT; CDR2 reads SNEGSKA (reference sequence).

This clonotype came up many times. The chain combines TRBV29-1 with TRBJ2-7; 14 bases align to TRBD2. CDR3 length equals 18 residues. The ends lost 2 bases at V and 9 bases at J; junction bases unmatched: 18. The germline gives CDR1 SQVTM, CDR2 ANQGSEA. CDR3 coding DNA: TGCAGCGTTGAATTAGGATGGGCCAAGGGGACTAGCGGGAGTGTGCAGTACTTC. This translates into CSVELGWAKGTSGSVQYF.

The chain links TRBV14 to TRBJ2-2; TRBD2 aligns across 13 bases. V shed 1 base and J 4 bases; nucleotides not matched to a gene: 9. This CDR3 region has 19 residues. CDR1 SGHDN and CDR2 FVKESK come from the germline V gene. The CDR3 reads CASSQGWTSGSDSTGELFF. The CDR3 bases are TGTGCCAGCAGCCAAGGATGGACTAGCGGGAGCGATTCCACCGGGGAGCTGTTTTTT.

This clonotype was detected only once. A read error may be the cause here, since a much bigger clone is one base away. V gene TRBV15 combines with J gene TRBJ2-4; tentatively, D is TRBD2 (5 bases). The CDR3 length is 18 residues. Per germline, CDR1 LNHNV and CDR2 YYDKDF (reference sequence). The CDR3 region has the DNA TGTGCCATCAGCAGAGGCGTTGAAGGAGGTCTGGCCAAAAACATTCAGTACTTC. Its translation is CAISRGVEGGLAKNIQYF.

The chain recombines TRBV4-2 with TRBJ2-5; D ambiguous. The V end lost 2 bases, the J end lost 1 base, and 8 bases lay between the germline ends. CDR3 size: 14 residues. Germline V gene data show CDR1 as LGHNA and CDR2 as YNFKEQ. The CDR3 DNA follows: TGTGCCAGCAGCCAAAGGGTTTCCCAAGAGACCCAGTACTTC. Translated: CASSQRVSQETQYF.

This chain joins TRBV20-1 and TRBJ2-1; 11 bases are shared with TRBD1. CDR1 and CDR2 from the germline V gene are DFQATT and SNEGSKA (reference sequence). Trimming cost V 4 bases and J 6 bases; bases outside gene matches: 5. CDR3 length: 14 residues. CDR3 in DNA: TGCAGTGCTAAACCGGGACAGGGGGTCAATGAGCAGTTCTTC. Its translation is CSAKPGQGVNEQFF.

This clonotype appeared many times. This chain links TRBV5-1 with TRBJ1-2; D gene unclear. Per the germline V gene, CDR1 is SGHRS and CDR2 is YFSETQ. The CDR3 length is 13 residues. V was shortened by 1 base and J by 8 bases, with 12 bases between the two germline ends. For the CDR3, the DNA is TGCGCCAGCAGCTTGACCACCAAAGAGGGCTACACCTTC. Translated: CASSLTTKEGYTF.

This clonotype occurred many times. The CDR3 coding sequence is TGTGCCAGCAGCCAAGATGGGGACTATGGCTACACCTTC. Protein sequence: CASSQDGDYGYTF. The rearrangement joins TRBV3-1 to TRBJ1-2, with no clear D. V dropped 0 bases and J dropped 3 bases, with 5 bases sitting between them. Per germline, CDR1 LGHDT and CDR2 YNNKEL (reference sequence). The CDR3 runs to 13 residues.

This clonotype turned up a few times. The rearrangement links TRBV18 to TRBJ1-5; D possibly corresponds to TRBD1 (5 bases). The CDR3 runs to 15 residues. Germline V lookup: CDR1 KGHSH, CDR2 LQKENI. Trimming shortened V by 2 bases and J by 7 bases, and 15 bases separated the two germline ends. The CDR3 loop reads CASSPGMGPDQPQHF. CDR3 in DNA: TGTGCCAGCTCACCAGGGATGGGGCCCGACCAGCCCCAGCATTTT.

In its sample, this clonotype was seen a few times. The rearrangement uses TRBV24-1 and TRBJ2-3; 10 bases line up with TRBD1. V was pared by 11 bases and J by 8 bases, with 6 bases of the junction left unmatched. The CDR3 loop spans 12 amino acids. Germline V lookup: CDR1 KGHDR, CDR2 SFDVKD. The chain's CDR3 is CASQGQGITQYF. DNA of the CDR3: TGTGCCAGCCAGGGACAGGGGATTACGCAGTATTTT.